This passage covers 2 T cell receptor beta chains from one sample sequenced in a study of prognosis after radiotherapy for stage I lung cancer. Template was genomic DNA; TCR beta CDR3 amplified in two multiplex PCR rounds. Primers specific to each TRBV and TRBJ gene drove first-round PCR. Using its own MiXCR run on the multiplex PCR reads, TCRdb lists one record per CDR3 protein. Altogether some 23,000 distinct CDR3 sequences are present, about two fifths being singletons, with the ten largest covering 20% to 25%. The starting material was PBMCs, obtained before or after stereotactic body radiation therapy (not recorded which). These receptors were taken from a donor at least 50 years old with non-small cell lung cancer.

This clonotype showed up many times. The rearrangement uses TRBV20-1 and TRBJ2-1, with a weak D call TRBD2 (6 bases). With 0 bases removed from V and 2 bases from J, the gap between germline ends came to 14 bases. The CDR3 spans 16 residues. Germline CDR1 is DFQATT and CDR2 is SNEGSKA (reference sequence). The CDR3 coding sequence is TGCAGTGCTAGAGATACTGACGGGAGAGCCTACAATGAGCAGTTCTTC. Its protein product is CSARDTDGRAYNEQFF.

This clonotype was found a few times. A much larger clone differs by one base, so this may be a read error. The rearrangement joins TRBV6-2 or TRBV6-3 to TRBJ2-6; D is unresolved. This CDR3 spans 15 amino acids. The germline V gene encodes CDR1 MNHEY and CDR2 SVGEGT. The CDR3 is CACSLRGSGANVLTF. CDR3 nucleotides: TGTGCCTGCAGTTTACGCGGCTCTGGGGCCAACGTCCTGACTTTC.